The clone carrying this TCR beta chain was detected ten times or more. What it binds is not known. The data were taken from a study of blood T cells in healthy people across ages. Broader study findings: More naive CD4+ cells and higher diversity were found in long-lived than in aged donors.

A sample-barcoded 5' primer and a J-beta primer mix were used in a second PCR of about 7 to 12 cycles. MiXCR, applied by TCRdb to the 5' RACE reads, yields one record per CDR3 protein. The sample has about 680,000 distinct CDR3 sequences, around 49% seen once. This TCR was recovered from a woman in her sixties or seventies in good health. The sequenced sample consisted of blood.

In DNA form, the CDR3 reads TGTGCCAGCAGACCGCTCTTGGGGAGTTCCTACAATGAGCAGTTCTTC. Translation: CASRPLLGSSYNEQFF. The rearrangement uses TRBV7-2 and TRBJ2-1, with D possibly matching TRBD2 (5 bases). Looked up from germline, CDR1 is SGHTA and CDR2 is FQGNSA. The CDR3 spans 16 residues. V dropped 6 bases and J dropped 1 base, with 16 bases sitting between them.